A selection of T cell receptor beta chains follows, all from one sample in a study of CD8 T cells in ankylosing spondylitis. Using its own MiXCR run on the 5' RACE reads, TCRdb lists one record per CDR3 protein. The data contain roughly 490,000 distinct CDR3 sequences, approximately 5% of them singletons. What was sequenced was blood, either unsorted or a sorted T cell fraction (not recorded which). Receptors were obtained from a male donor with ankylosing spondylitis. The CDR3 runs from the conserved cysteine through the conserved F or W. A D gene is named only where the DNA matches it firmly. Expanded clones are given a class, and other clones once, few, many or no size at all.

>TRBJ2-2|NA|TRBV5-1|many
CASSANTGELFF
TGCGCCAGCAGCGCGAACACCGGGGAGCTGTTTTTT
>TRBJ2-3|NA|TRBV7-8|few
CASSLVPHTDTQYF
TGTGCCAGCAGCTTAGTCCCTCACACAGATACGCAGTATTTT
>TRBJ2-7|NA|TRBV10-3|many
CAISESARDSYEQYF
TGTGCCATCAGTGAGTCAGCCAGGGACTCCTACGAGCAGTACTTC
>TRBJ2-1|TRBD2|TRBV5-6|NA
CASQLAEIYNEQFF
TGTGCCAGCCAACTAGCGGAGATCTACAATGAGCAGTTCTTC
>TRBJ2-3|NA|TRBV5-1|many
CASSSLSGGGTDTQYF
TGCGCCAGCAGCTCACTGTCCGGGGGCGGTACAGATACGCAGTATTTT
>TRBJ2-7|TRBD1|TRBV7-3|few
CASSLTTQGAAEQYF
TGTGCCAGCAGCCTAACCACTCAGGGGGCGGCCGAGCAGTACTTC
>TRBJ2-5|NA|TRBV7-2|many
CASCLGGWVQETQYF
TGTGCCAGCTGCTTGGGGGGTTGGGTCCAAGAGACCCAGTACTTC
>TRBJ1-2|TRBD1|TRBV27|many
CASRLGQGKGYTF
TGTGCCAGTCGACTGGGACAGGGTAAAGGCTACACCTTC
>TRBJ2-7|NA|TRBV28|NA
CASSYVGDTYEQYF
TGTGCCAGCAGTTACGTCGGGGATACGTACGAGCAGTACTTC
>TRBJ1-5|NA|TRBV2|many
CASSERVGNQPQHF
TGTGCCAGCAGTGAAAGAGTGGGGAATCAGCCCCAGCATTTT
>TRBJ1-1|NA|TRBV4-3|many
CASSQETGTEAFF
TGCGCCAGCAGCCAAGAAACCGGGACTGAAGCTTTCTTT
>TRBJ2-1|TRBD2|TRBV11-3|many
CASSFPAPGTSGASSYNEQFF
TGTGCCAGCAGCTTTCCCGCCCCCGGGACTAGCGGGGCGAGCTCCTACAATGAGCAGTTCTTC
>TRBJ2-2|NA|TRBV4-2|many
CASSLESLTGELFF
TGTGCCAGCTCTTTGGAGAGCCTCACCGGGGAGCTGTTTTTT
>TRBJ2-5|TRBD1|TRBV20-1|few
CSAGRQGRQETQYF
TGCAGTGCTGGCCGACAGGGGAGGCAAGAGACCCAGTACTTC
>TRBJ2-3|NA|TRBV6-2/TRBV6-3|few
CASGEGSSTDTQYF
TGTGCCAGCGGAGAGGGGTCGAGCACAGATACGCAGTATTTT
>TRBJ2-1|NA|TRBV20-1|many
CSASKGTPPQFF
TGCAGTGCTAGCAAGGGGACACCACCTCAGTTCTTC
>TRBJ2-2|NA|TRBV4-2|many
CASSPHRDADTGELFF
TGTGCCAGCAGCCCGCACAGGGATGCGGACACCGGGGAGCTGTTTTTT
>TRBJ2-1|TRBD1|TRBV6-5|many
CASSYSRQGRPINEQFF
TGTGCCAGCAGTTATTCCAGACAGGGTCGTCCCATCAATGAGCAGTTCTTC
>TRBJ2-1|TRBD1|TRBV6-1|few
CASSKRQGQDNEQFF
TGTGCCAGCAGTAAAAGACAGGGGCAAGACAATGAGCAGTTCTTC
>TRBJ1-2|NA|TRBV29-1|many
CSIRTSSSRGYTF
TGCAGCATTAGGACATCCAGTAGTCGTGGCTACACCTTC
>TRBJ2-1|TRBD2|TRBV20-1|many
CSARDRKREYLNEQFF
TGCAGTGCTAGAGATAGGAAGCGGGAGTATTTAAATGAGCAGTTCTTC
>TRBJ1-2|NA|TRBV9|many
CASSVDRNGYTF
TGTGCCAGCAGCGTAGATAGGAATGGCTACACCTTC
>TRBJ2-7|NA|TRBV20-1|many
CSAGPTAVFTYEQYF
TGCAGTGCTGGTCCGACAGCTGTTTTCACCTACGAGCAGTACTTC
>TRBJ1-1|NA|TRBV4-3|many
CASSPRGALVFF
TGCGCCAGCAGCCCAAGGGGGGCGTTAGTTTTCTTT
>TRBJ2-7|NA|TRBV6-1|few
CASTTRAYEQYF
TGTGCCAGCACGACCAGAGCCTACGAGCAGTACTTC
>TRBJ2-1|TRBD2|TRBV12-3/TRBV12-4|many
CASSLGGGAGAYNEQFF
TGTGCCAGCAGTTTAGGGGGTGGAGCGGGGGCCTACAATGAGCAGTTCTTC
>TRBJ2-3|TRBD2|TRBV5-1|few
CASSMPSGRATQYF
TGCGCCAGCAGCATGCCTAGCGGGAGGGCTACGCAGTATTTT
>TRBJ2-3|TRBD2|TRBV11-2|NA
CASSLMTSGPDTQYF
TGTGCCAGCAGCTTGATGACTAGCGGTCCAGATACGCAGTATTTT
>TRBJ1-1|NA|TRBV18|many
CASSAILGQNTEAFF
TGTGCCAGCTCAGCAATACTCGGGCAGAACACTGAAGCTTTCTTT